This T cell receptor (beta chain) was sequenced during a study of blood T cell repertoires in COVID-19. Per the authors' pipeline: Nucleated cell counts were estimated from reference gene primer amplification. TCRdb's copy holds only in-frame clones and misses some; the assay was immunoSEQ multiplex PCR. V and J calls and clone size are as listed in that table; D and trimming were resolved from the DNA. The table includes 250,000 to 300,000 clones, approximately 84% detected once. CDR1 and CDR2 (germline): LNHNV, YYDKDF (reference sequence). Between the trimmed V and J ends, which lost 2 bases and 0 bases, there was a span of 10 bases. The CDR3 sequence is 15 residues long.

The sequenced material came from PBMCs or T cells enriched from blood (not recorded which). The receptor comes from a woman aged 50 to 65 who had been exposed to COVID-19. The chain couples TRBV15 to TRBJ1-1; weak D call: TRBD1 (6 bases). In DNA, the CDR3 is TGTGCCACCAGCAGACAGGGGAGAATGAACACTGAAGCTTTCTTT. Protein: CATSRQGRMNTEAFF.